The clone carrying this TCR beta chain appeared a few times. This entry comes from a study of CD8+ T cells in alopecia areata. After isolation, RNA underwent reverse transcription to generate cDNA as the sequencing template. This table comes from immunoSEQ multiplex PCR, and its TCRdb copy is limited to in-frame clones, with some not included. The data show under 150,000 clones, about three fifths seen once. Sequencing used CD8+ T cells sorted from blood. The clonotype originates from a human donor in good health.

The CDR3 nucleotides read TGTGCCACCAGCAGAGATTCGGGGGCGCGCGACTATGGCTACACCTTC. Translated, it gives CATSRDSGARDYGYTF. The gene calls are TRBV15 and TRBJ1-2; perhaps TRBD1 as D (6 bases). Per the germline V gene, CDR1 is LNHNV and CDR2 is YYDKDF (reference sequence). Trimming shortened V by 0 bases and J by 3 bases, and 14 bases separated the two germline ends. This CDR3 has 16 amino acids.